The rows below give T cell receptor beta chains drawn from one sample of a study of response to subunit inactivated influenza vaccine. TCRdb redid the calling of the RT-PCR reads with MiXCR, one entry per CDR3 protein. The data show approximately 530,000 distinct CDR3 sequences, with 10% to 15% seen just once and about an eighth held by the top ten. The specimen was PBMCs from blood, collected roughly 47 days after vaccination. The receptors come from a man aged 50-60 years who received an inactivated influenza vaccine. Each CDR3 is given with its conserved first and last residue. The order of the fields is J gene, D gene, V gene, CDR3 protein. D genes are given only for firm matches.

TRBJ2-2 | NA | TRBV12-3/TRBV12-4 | CASSLYSSPGGELFF
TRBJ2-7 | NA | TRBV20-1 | CSARDPSARGEQYF
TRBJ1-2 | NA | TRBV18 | CASSLRESNYGYTF
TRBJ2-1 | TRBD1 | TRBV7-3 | CASAGTGGYNEQFF
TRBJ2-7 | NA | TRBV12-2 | CASRLATGVYDEQYF
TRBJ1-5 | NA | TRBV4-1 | CASSQVMTNQPQHF
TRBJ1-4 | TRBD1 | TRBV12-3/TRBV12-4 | CASRGQAGEKLFF
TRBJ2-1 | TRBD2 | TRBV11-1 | CASSFSSLTSGLDNEQFF
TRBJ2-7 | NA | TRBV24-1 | CATSGPPRDEQYF
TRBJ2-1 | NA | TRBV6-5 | CASSYRGTNSYNEQFF
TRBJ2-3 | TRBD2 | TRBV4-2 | CASSRSAGERDTQYF
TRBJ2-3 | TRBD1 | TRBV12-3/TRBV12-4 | CASSTQGATDTQYF
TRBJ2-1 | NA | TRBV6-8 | CASSYRGASAYNEQFF
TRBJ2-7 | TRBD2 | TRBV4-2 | CASSPLAGGPAEQYF
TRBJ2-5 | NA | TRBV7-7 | CASSQNGGETQYF
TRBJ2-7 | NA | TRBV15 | CATSRDFGGEQYF
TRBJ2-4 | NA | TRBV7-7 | CASSGDRLAKNIQYF
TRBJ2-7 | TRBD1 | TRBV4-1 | CASSPSNRGPYEQYF
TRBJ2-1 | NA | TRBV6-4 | CASSNGISANEQFF
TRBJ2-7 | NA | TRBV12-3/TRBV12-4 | CASTWGAGPSYEQYF
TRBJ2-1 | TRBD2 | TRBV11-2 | CASSLGTSGGHEQFF
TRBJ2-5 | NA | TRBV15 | CATSRYRRLETQYF
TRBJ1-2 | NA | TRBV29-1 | CSVATGTYGYTF
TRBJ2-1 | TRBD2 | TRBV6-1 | CASSEFSGGYNEQFF